This TCR beta chain derives from a study of shared clonotypes between healthy human individuals. With regard to this clone: As yet, its antigen is unknown.

Cells designated naive CD8 were CD45RO-negative and were positively selected for CCR7, with terminally differentiated effector memory CD45RA+ cells excluded. Every contributor of samples was a Caucasian grown-up residing in Nashville, Tennessee. The CDR3 has 13 amino acids. V lost 0 bases to trimming and J lost 9 bases, with 12 bases between them. CDR1 and CDR2 from the germline V gene are KGHSH and LQKENI. Sequenced by immunoSEQ multiplex PCR; TCRdb stores in-frame clones only, minus some. This table holds roughly 600,000 clones, roughly 98% found once. Study results and caveats: Naive subsets, compared against memory subsets, generally had larger estimated richness values.

This TCR came from a man aged 30 to 39 in good health. Sequencing was performed on naive CD8+ T cells sorted from blood. The chain uses TRBV18 and TRBJ2-7, with D tentatively TRBD1 (5 bases). The CDR3 region is CASSPPTAPWQYF. In nucleotides, the CDR3 is TGTGCCAGCTCACCACCGACAGCCCCTTGGCAGTACTTC.